Listed here are 6 T cell receptor beta chains from one sample, sequenced in a study of cytomegalovirus exposure and HLA in healthy donors. PCR used 60 Vbeta primers and 13 Jbeta primers. Measured with immunoSEQ multiplex PCR; TCRdb has only the in-frame clones, and not every one. The sample includes 130,000 to 150,000 clones. Sample: PBMCs. These receptors were obtained from a man in his forties in good health and CMV-seronegative.

The chain is built from TRBV4-1 and TRBJ1-2; D is possibly TRBD1 (5 bases). The ends were cut back, 2 bases at V and 0 bases at J, with 13 bases in the middle. This CDR3 comprises 16 residues. Germline CDR1 and CDR2: MGHRA and YSYEKL. This CDR3 is CASSQQGAPANYGYTF. DNA for the CDR3: TGCGCCAGCAGCCAACAAGGGGCCCCAGCTAACTATGGCTACACCTTC.

The gene calls are TRBV14 and TRBJ2-1, with 9 bases matching TRBD1. Germline V CDR1 and CDR2: SGHDN, FVKESK. There are 17 residues in the CDR3. V gave up 8 bases and J gave up 9 bases; unmatched junction bases: 20. The CDR3 DNA reads TGTGCCAGCCGAAAAAGGGGGGGACAGGGAAAGTTGGGTGAGCAGTTCTTC. This translates into CASRKRGGQGKLGEQFF.

The chain joins TRBV5-6 to TRBJ2-1; TRBD2 matches at 8 bases. The germline V gene encodes CDR1 SGHDT and CDR2 YYEEEE. This CDR3 is built from 18 residues. Losses at the gene ends were 4 bases for V and 4 bases for J; bases not matched to a gene: 16. CDR3 DNA: TGTGCCAGCAGCCGGGAGGGCTGGAGGGTTTGGGAATACAATGAGCAGTTCTTC. Translated: CASSREGWRVWEYNEQFF.

The rearrangement links TRBV15 to TRBJ2-1; possible D gene TRBD1, 6 bases. Per the germline V gene, CDR1 is LNHNV and CDR2 is YYDKDF (reference sequence). The V end was cut by 5 bases, the J end by 3 bases, with 20 bases between. CDR3 length equals 17 residues. In DNA, the CDR3 is TGTGCCACCAGCGTTCGAACAGGGTCCATCTACTACAATGAGCAGTTCTTC. It translates to CATSVRTGSIYYNEQFF.

V gene TRBV12-5 combines with J gene TRBJ2-3; perhaps TRBD1 as D (6 bases). The CDR3 totals 14 residues. Germline values: CDR1 LGHNT, CDR2 FRNRAP. The V and J ends lost 1 base and 7 bases respectively, with 12 bases between them. CDR3 protein: CASGLGRDTHTQYF. CDR3 nucleotides: TGTGCTAGTGGTTTGGGCAGGGACACTCATACGCAGTATTTT.

This chain uses TRBV7-9 with TRBJ1-4; D unclear. CDR1 and CDR2 (germline): SEHNR, FQNEAQ (reference sequence). The CDR3 sequence is 16 residues long. Trimming removed 10 bases from V and 0 bases from J, with 18 bases in between. DNA for the CDR3: TGTGCCACCGGATGGGCAGCCTCTGCAACTAATGAAAAACTGTTTTTT. The encoded protein is CATGWAASATNEKLFF. The full variable domain, rest sourced from reference TRBV7-9 and TRBJ1-4, is DTGVSQNPRHKITKRGQNVTFRCDPISEHNRLYWYRQTLGQGPEFLTYFQNEAQLEKSRLLSDRFSAERPKGSFSTLEIQRTEQGDSAMYLCATGWAASATNEKLFFGSGTQLSVL.